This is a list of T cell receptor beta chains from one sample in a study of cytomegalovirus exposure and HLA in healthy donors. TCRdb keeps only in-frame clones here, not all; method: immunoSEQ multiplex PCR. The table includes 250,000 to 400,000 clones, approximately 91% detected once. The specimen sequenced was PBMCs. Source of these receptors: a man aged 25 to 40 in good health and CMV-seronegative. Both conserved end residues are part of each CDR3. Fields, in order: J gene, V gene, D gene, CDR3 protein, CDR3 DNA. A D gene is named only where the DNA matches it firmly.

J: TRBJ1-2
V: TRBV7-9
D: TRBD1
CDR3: CASSLGTGYGYTF
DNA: TGTGCCAGCAGCTTAGGGACAGGCTATGGCTACACCTTC

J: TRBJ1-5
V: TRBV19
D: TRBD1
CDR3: CASSTKGQVEDIDQPQHF
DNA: TGTGCCAGTAGTACAAAGGGACAGGTTGAGGACATCGATCAGCCCCAGCATTTT

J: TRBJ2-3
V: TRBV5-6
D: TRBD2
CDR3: CASSPGLAVDTQYF
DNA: TGTGCCAGCAGCCCGGGACTAGCGGTAGATACGCAGTATTTT

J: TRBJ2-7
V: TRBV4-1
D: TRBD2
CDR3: CASSPIGRGGSSYEQYF
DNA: TGCGCCAGCAGCCCAATTGGGCGGGGGGGAAGCTCCTACGAGCAGTACTTC

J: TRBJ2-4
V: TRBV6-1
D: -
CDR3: CASSERLAKNIQYF
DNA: TGTGCCAGCAGTGAACGTTTAGCCAAAAACATTCAGTACTTC

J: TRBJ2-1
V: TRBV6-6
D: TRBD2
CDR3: CASSREAYNEQFF
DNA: TGTGCCAGCAGCCGGGAGGCCTACAATGAGCAGTTCTTC

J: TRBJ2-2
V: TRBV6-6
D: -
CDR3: CASSSGQPNTGELFF
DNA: TGTGCCAGCAGTTCTGGACAGCCGAACACCGGGGAGCTGTTTTTT

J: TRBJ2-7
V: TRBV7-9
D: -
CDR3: CASSLDREQYF
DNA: TGTGCCAGCAGCTTAGACCGGGAGCAGTACTTC

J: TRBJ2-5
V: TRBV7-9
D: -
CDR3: CASSSGYQETQYF
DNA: TGTGCCAGCAGCTCGGGGTACCAAGAGACCCAGTACTTC

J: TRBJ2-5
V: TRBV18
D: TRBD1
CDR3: CASSPGQQETQYF
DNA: TGTGCCAGCTCACCGGGACAGCAAGAGACCCAGTACTTC

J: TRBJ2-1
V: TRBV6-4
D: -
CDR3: CASSVLGAGNEQFF
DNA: TGTGCCAGCAGTGTACTAGGTGCGGGCAATGAGCAGTTCTTC

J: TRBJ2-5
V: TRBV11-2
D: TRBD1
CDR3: CASSSGQEETQYF
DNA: TGTGCCAGCAGCTCAGGACAGGAAGAGACCCAGTACTTC